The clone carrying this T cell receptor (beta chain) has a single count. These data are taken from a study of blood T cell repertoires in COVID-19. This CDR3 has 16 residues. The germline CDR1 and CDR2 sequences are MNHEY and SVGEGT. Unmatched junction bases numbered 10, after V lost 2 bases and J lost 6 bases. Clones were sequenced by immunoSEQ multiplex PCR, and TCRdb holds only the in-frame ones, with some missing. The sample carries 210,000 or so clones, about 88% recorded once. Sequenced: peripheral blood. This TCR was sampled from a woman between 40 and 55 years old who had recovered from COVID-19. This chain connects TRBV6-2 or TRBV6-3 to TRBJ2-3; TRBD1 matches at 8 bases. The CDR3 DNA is TGTGCCAGCAGTTACCCTTACAGGGGGTTAGGGGATACGCAGTATTTT. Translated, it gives CASSYPYRGLGDTQYF.